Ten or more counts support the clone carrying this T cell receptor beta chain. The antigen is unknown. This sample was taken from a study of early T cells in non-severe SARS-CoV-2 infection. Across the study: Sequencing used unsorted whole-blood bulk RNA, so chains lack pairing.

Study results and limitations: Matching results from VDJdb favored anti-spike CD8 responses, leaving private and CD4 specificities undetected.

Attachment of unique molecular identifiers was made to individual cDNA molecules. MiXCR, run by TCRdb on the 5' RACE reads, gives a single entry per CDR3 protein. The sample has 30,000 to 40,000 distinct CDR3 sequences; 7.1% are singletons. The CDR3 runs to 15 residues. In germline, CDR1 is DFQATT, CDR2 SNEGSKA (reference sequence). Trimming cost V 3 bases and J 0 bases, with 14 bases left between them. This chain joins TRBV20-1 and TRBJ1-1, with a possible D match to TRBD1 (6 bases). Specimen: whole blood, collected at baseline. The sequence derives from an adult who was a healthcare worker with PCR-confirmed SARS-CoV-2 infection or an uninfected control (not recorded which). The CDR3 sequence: CSASRAGEVNTEAFF. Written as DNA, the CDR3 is TGCAGTGCTAGTAGGGCAGGGGAGGTGAACACTGAAGCTTTCTTT.